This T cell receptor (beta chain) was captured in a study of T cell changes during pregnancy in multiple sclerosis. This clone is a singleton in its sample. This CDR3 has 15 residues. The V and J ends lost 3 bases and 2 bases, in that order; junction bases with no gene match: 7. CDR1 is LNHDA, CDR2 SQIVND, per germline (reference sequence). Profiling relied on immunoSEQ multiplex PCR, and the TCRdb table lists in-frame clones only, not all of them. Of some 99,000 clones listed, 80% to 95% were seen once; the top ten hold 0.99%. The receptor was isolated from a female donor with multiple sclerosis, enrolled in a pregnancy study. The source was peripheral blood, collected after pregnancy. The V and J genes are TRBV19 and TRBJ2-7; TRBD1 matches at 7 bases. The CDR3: CASSIEGTAAYEQYF. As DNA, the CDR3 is TGTGCCAGTAGTATCGAAGGGACAGCTGCCTACGAGCAGTACTTC.